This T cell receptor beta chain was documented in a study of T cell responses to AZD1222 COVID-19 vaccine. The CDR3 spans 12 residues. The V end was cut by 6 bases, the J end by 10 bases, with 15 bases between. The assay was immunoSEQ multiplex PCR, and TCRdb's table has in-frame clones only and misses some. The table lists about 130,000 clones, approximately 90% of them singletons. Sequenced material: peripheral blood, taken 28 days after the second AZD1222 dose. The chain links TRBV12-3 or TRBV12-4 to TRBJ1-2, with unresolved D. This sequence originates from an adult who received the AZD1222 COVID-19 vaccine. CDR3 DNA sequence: TGTGCCAGCAGCCCGGGTCCTGGGGACTACACCTTC. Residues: CASSPGPGDYTF.